This T cell receptor (beta chain) was captured in a study of beta chain features in type 1 diabetes. Study-wide results and caveats: No resolution was reached here on whether HLA type influences TCRB rearrangement. A greater similarity of naive, central memory and Treg TCRB repertoires was seen among patients than among healthy donors. Diminished insertions and augmented deletions at VDJ junctions characterized type 1 diabetes patients.

Reverse transcription of all isolated RNA meant that expressed TCRB transcripts were sequenced. About 3.57 million reads, on average, came from each naive, central memory and regulatory T cell sample. Sequencing used immunoSEQ multiplex PCR; TCRdb keeps in-frame clones, though not all of them. The profile shows fewer than 400,000 clones, 7.5% to 9% of them singletons. This clone was counted only a few times. Its antigen is currently unknown. Sequencing was done on a sample of central memory CD4+ T cells from blood. This receptor was identified in a young woman in good health.

The CDR3 region is CASSLDRVGTNEKLFF. CDR3 DNA sequence: TGTGCCAGCAGCTTAGATCGTGTAGGGACTAATGAAAAACTGTTTTTT. The rearrangement joins TRBV7-2 to TRBJ1-4; D unclear. The CDR3 covers 16 residues. The V end was cut by 1 base, the J end by 2 bases, with 11 bases between. Germline CDR1 is SGHTA and CDR2 is FQGNSA. Together with reference TRBV7-2 and TRBJ1-4, the CDR3 gives the full variable domain: GAGVSQSPSNKVTEKGKDVELRCDPISGHTALYWYRQSLGQGLEFLIYFQGNSAPDKSGLPSDRFSAERTGGSVSTLTIQRTQQEDSAVYLCASSLDRVGTNEKLFFGSGTQLSVL.